This entry lists 29 T cell receptor beta chains sequenced from one sample in a study of cytomegalovirus exposure and HLA in healthy donors. Use of 60 Vbeta and 13 Jbeta primers characterized the PCR. TCRdb keeps only in-frame clones here, not all; method: immunoSEQ multiplex PCR. Of approximately 210,000 clones listed, about 81% are singletons. The specimen sequenced was PBMCs. Receptors originate from a man between 35 and 55 years old in good health and CMV-seropositive.

This clone was seen just once. The chain is built from TRBV5-1 and TRBJ1-1; D perhaps matches TRBD1 (5 bases). Looked up from germline, CDR1 is SGHRS and CDR2 is YFSETQ. The V end lost 2 bases, the J end lost 1 base, and 9 bases lay between the germline ends. The CDR3 runs to 14 residues. The CDR3 loop reads CASSLPTGNTEAFF. CDR3 coding DNA: TGCGCCAGCAGCTTACCCACAGGGAACACTGAAGCTTTCTTT.

The chain uses TRBV6-5 and TRBJ2-7; D perhaps matches TRBD1 (5 bases). This CDR3 has 14 amino acids. V shed 5 bases and J shed 0 bases, with 11 bases lying between them. Germline values: CDR1 MNHEY, CDR2 SVGAGI. The DNA for the CDR3 is TGTGCCAGCAGTAGCGACAGCCTCTCCTACGAGCAGTACTTC. Residues: CASSSDSLSYEQYF.

V is TRBV2 and J is TRBJ2-1, with 7 bases lining up with TRBD2. This CDR3 comprises 15 residues. Germline trimming cut 8 bases from V and 6 bases from J; bases unmatched to any gene: 13. The germline V gene has CDR1 SNHLY and CDR2 FYNNEI. The CDR3 nucleotides read TGTGCCAGCCTCCTTGGCGGGAGTAGAGGCAATGAGCAGTTCTTC. It specifies CASLLGGSRGNEQFF.

This chain's CDR3 is CASSGQTTTNEKLFF. The CDR3 DNA follows: TGTGCCAGCAGCGGACAGACTACAACTAATGAAAAACTGTTTTTT. V is TRBV6-1 and J is TRBJ1-4; TRBD1 might be the D (6 bases). CDR3 size: 15 residues. The V and J ends lost 6 bases and 0 bases respectively, with 11 bases between them. Per the germline V gene, CDR1 is MNHNS and CDR2 is SASEGT.

The CDR3 protein is CAPPGQEGNTIYF. CDR3 sequence (DNA): TGTGCCCCCCCGGGACAGGAAGGAAACACCATATATTTT. The chain links TRBV27 to TRBJ1-3; TRBD1 matches 8 bases. Germline V gene sequence: CDR1 MNHEY, CDR2 SMNVEV (reference sequence). With V trimmed by 11 bases and J by 4 bases, 7 bases remained unmatched. This CDR3 has 13 residues.

The CDR3 DNA follows: TGTGCCAGCAGCTCAACTAGAAGCTCAGAGACCCAGTACTTC. Its translation: CASSSTRSSETQYF. This rearrangement joins TRBV11-3 to TRBJ2-5, with D possibly matching TRBD2 (5 bases). Germline lookup yields CDR1 SGHNT and CDR2 YENEEA. V gave up 4 bases and J gave up 4 bases, with 13 bases separating them. The CDR3 extends over 14 amino acids.

The chain employs TRBV10-1 and TRBJ1-1; 10 bases fit TRBD1. This CDR3 is 15 amino acids long. V gave up 4 bases and J gave up 0 bases; unmatched junction bases: 2. In germline, CDR1 is WNHNN, CDR2 SYGVQD (reference sequence). CDR3 coding DNA: TGCGCCAGCAGTGGGGGACAGGGGATGAACACTGAAGCTTTCTTT. This codes for CASSGGQGMNTEAFF.

The chain couples TRBV5-4 to TRBJ2-5; D might be TRBD2 (6 bases). The end of the DNA is better explained by TRBJ2-7, so the J call may be wrong. The length of the CDR3 is 14 residues. Germline CDR1 SGHNT, CDR2 YYREEE (reference sequence). The CDR3 sequence is CASSSWDSGYEQYF. DNA of the CDR3: TGTGCCAGCAGCTCGTGGGATAGCGGTTACGAGCAGTACTTC.

The count of this clone is one. The chain links TRBV13 to TRBJ1-1, with a weak D call TRBD1 (5 bases). The germline V and J ends were trimmed by 4 bases and 3 bases, with 15 bases remaining between them. Germline values: CDR1 PRHDT, CDR2 FYEKMQ (reference sequence). The CDR3 loop spans 15 amino acids. This CDR3 reads CASSSLTDIYTEAFF. In nucleotides, the CDR3 is TGTGCCAGCAGCTCCCTGACAGATATTTACACTGAAGCTTTCTTT. The complete variable domain, with remaining parts taken from reference TRBV13 and TRBJ1-1, reads AAGVIQSPRHLIKEKRETATLKCYPIPRHDTVYWYQQGPGQDPQFLISFYEKMQSDKGSIPDRFSAQQFSDYHSELNMSSLELGDSALYFCASSSLTDIYTEAFFGQGTRLTVV.

The rearrangement uses TRBV27 and TRBJ2-4, with unresolved D. The V end lost 5 bases, the J end lost 7 bases, and 9 bases lay between the germline ends. The germline gives CDR1 MNHEY, CDR2 SMNVEV (reference sequence). This CDR3 contains 12 residues. The CDR3 coding sequence is TGTGCCAGCAGTCCCTCCAGGAACATTCAGTACTTC. Translation gives CASSPSRNIQYF.

The rearrangement links TRBV5-1 to TRBJ2-1; 9 nucleotides match TRBD1. CDR3 length: 14 residues. The V gene's germline CDR1 is SGHRS and CDR2 YFSETQ. V gave up 0 bases and J gave up 6 bases; unmatched junction bases: 1. The CDR3 reads CASSLGQGGNEQFF. CDR3 coding DNA: TGCGCCAGCAGCTTGGGACAGGGGGGCAATGAGCAGTTCTTC. The whole variable domain, filled in from reference TRBV5-1 and TRBJ2-1, reads KAGVTQTPRYLIKTRGQQVTLSCSPISGHRSVSWYQQTPGQGLQFLFEYFSETQRNKGNFPGRFSGRQFSNSRSEMNVSTLELGDSALYLCASSLGQGGNEQFFGPGTRLTVL.

The chain combines TRBV30 with TRBJ1-4, with D unclear. Trimming took off 2 bases at V and 5 bases at J, with 12 bases between the two ends. CDR1 GTSNPN and CDR2 SVGIG come from the germline V gene (reference sequence). The CDR3 is 14 amino acids. The CDR3 sequence is CAWSMAPGNEKLFF. Written as DNA, the CDR3 is TGTGCCTGGAGTATGGCACCGGGGAATGAAAAACTGTTTTTT.

This chain joins TRBV7-6 and TRBJ2-3; D is unclear. This CDR3 contains 17 residues. V was cut by 2 bases and J by 0 bases, with 15 bases left in between. From germline, CDR1 is SGHVS and CDR2 FNYEAQ. CDR3 coding DNA: TGTGCCAGCAGCTTACCTCTGTCAGGCTCTAGCACAGATACGCAGTATTTT. This encodes CASSLPLSGSSTDTQYF.

The V and J genes are TRBV28 and TRBJ2-7; TRBD2 is a possible D gene (6 bases). Trimming stripped 5 bases from V and 4 bases from J, with 15 bases between. This CDR3 contains 14 residues. Germline values: CDR1 MDHEN, CDR2 SYDVKM. The CDR3 DNA follows: TGTGCCAGCAGTGAATTCGGGAGCGGTTACGAGCAGTACGTC. Translating gives CASSEFGSGYEQYV.

This clone was picked up one time. The chain has TRBV27 and TRBJ1-2; D ambiguous. Germline assignment: CDR1 MNHEY and CDR2 SMNVEV (reference sequence). This CDR3 spans 12 amino acids. V was shortened by 8 bases and J by 6 bases, with 13 bases between the two germline ends. The CDR3 DNA reads as TGTGCCAGCCCCTCGGGATGTAATGGCTACACCTTC. Encoded protein: CASPSGCNGYTF.

This clone has only one observation. This chain connects TRBV2 to TRBJ1-5; D unclear. CDR1 and CDR2 from the germline V gene are SNHLY and FYNNEI. The CDR3 runs to 15 residues. Trimming took off 6 bases at V and 2 bases at J, with 14 bases between the two ends. CDR3 DNA sequence: TGTGCCAGCAGGCGGGCGCAGGTGGGCAATCAGCCCCAGCATTTT. The encoded protein is CASRRAQVGNQPQHF.

The CDR3 DNA is TGTGCCAGCAGCGTAAAGGGGACAGGGGCAAAAGTGAATGAGCAGTTCTTC. Translating it yields CASSVKGTGAKVNEQFF. The genes are TRBV9 and TRBJ2-1, with 10 bases lining up with TRBD1. The V segment lost 1 base and the J segment 7 bases; nucleotides outside the gene matches: 11. CDR3 length: 17 amino acids. CDR1 and CDR2 (germline): SGDLS, YYNGEE.

The V and J genes are TRBV19 and TRBJ1-2; no clear D gene. The V gene's germline CDR1 is LNHDA and CDR2 SQIVND (reference sequence). The germline V and J ends were trimmed by 1 base and 0 bases, with 9 bases remaining between them. The CDR3 covers 15 residues. CDR3 bases: TGTGCCAGTAGTATAGGACACGACGCTAACTATGGCTACACCTTC. This codes for CASSIGHDANYGYTF.

The chain combines TRBV19 with TRBJ1-3, with D possibly matching TRBD1 (5 bases). Germline V gene sequence: CDR1 LNHDA, CDR2 SQIVND (reference sequence). The CDR3 has 14 residues. V lost 10 bases to trimming and J lost 4 bases, with 17 bases between them. CDR3 nucleotide sequence: TGTGCCATCTCCGGGGGATCATACGGAAACACCATATATTTT. Protein sequence: CAISGGSYGNTIYF.

Regarding this clone: This sample includes further DNA sequences coding for the same CDR3. The CDR3 is CASSLGGGSSYEQYV. CDR3 nucleotide sequence: TGCGCCAGCAGCTTAGGAGGCGGATCCTCCTACGAGCAGTACGTC. The rearrangement joins TRBV5-1 to TRBJ2-7; D is possibly TRBD2 (5 bases). Trimming left V 2 bases short and J 0 bases short, with 12 bases between. CDR3 length equals 15 residues. CDR1 and CDR2 (germline): SGHRS, YFSETQ.

The rearrangement links TRBV9 to TRBJ1-1; 8 bases align to TRBD1. Per germline, CDR1 SGDLS and CDR2 YYNGEE. With 3 bases clipped from V and 4 bases from J, the junction kept 2 bases outside the gene matches. The CDR3 loop spans 13 amino acids. The CDR3 sequence: CASSDRGGTEAFF. CDR3 sequence (DNA): TGTGCCAGCAGCGACAGGGGGGGCACTGAAGCTTTCTTT. The full variable domain, its missing parts supplied by reference TRBV9 and TRBJ1-1, is DSGVTQTPKHLITATGQRVTLRCSPRSGDLSVYWYQQSLDQGLQFLIQYYNGEERAKGNILERFSAQQFPDLHSELNLSSLELGDSALYFCASSDRGGTEAFFGQGTRLTVV.

This chain connects TRBV6-5 to TRBJ1-1; weak D call: TRBD1 (5 bases). The CDR3 runs to 15 residues. Germline V gene lookup returns CDR1 MNHEY and CDR2 SVGAGI. The V end lost 2 bases, the J end lost 4 bases, and 14 bases lay between the germline ends. The CDR3 loop reads CASSYEGSGGTEAFF. DNA for the CDR3: TGTGCCAGCAGTTACGAAGGGAGCGGGGGCACTGAAGCTTTCTTT.

The chain links TRBV19 to TRBJ1-3; D may be TRBD1 (6 bases). Germline V gene sequence: CDR1 LNHDA, CDR2 SQIVND (reference sequence). V lost 2 bases and J 1 base, leaving 9 bases between the germline ends. The CDR3 covers 15 residues. DNA for the CDR3: TGTGCCAGTAGTATACAGGGGATTTCTGGAAACACCATATATTTT. Protein product: CASSIQGISGNTIYF.

The CDR3 loop is CASGWDYSNQPQHF. The CDR3 DNA is TGTGCTAGTGGTTGGGACTATAGCAATCAGCCCCAGCATTTT. The rearrangement links TRBV12-5 to TRBJ1-5; D is perhaps TRBD1 (5 bases). This CDR3 region has 14 residues. Between the trimmed V and J ends, which lost 4 bases and 0 bases, there was a span of 7 bases. CDR1 is LGHNT, CDR2 FRNRAP, per germline.

Only a few counts were recorded for this clone. V and J are TRBV5-5 and TRBJ2-7; the D gene is possibly TRBD1 (5 bases). Germline CDR1 is SGHKS and CDR2 is YYEKEE (reference sequence). The CDR3 consists of 14 residues. Between the trimmed V and J ends, which lost 1 base and 1 base, there was a span of 9 bases. CDR3 coding DNA: TGTGCCAGCAGCTTGAGTACAGGTTCCTACGAGCAGTACTTC. The encoded protein is CASSLSTGSYEQYF.

The J gene is TRBJ2-2, the V gene TRBV5-1, with 7 bases fitting TRBD2. This CDR3 is 16 amino acids long. The J segment lost 2 bases and the V segment lost 0 bases, leaving 4 bases of the junction unmatched. Germline CDR1 and CDR2: SGHRS and YFSETQ. As DNA, the CDR3 is TGCGCCAGCAGCTTGGCCGGGAGGACCAACACCGGGGAGCTGTTTTTT. It codes for CASSLAGRTNTGELFF. Using reference TRBV5-1 and TRBJ2-2 for the parts outside the CDR3, the full variable domain is KAGVTQTPRYLIKTRGQQVTLSCSPISGHRSVSWYQQTPGQGLQFLFEYFSETQRNKGNFPGRFSGRQFSNSRSEMNVSTLELGDSALYLCASSLAGRTNTGELFFGEGSRLTVL.

This chain joins TRBV7-9 and TRBJ1-1; D call uncertain. The germline V and J ends were trimmed by 5 bases and 7 bases, with 14 bases remaining between them. Germline loops: CDR1 SEHNR, CDR2 FQNEAQ (reference sequence). This CDR3 comprises 13 residues. CDR3 residues: CASSQAPIDEAFF. CDR3 nucleotides: TGTGCCAGCAGCCAGGCCCCGATAGATGAAGCTTTCTTT.

Details on this clone: The sample contains more than one DNA sequence encoding this CDR3. The V and J genes are TRBV5-1 and TRBJ1-1; D unresolved. V gave up 4 bases and J gave up 2 bases, with 9 bases separating them. CDR1 is SGHRS and CDR2 is YFSETQ in the germline V gene. This CDR3 has 13 amino acids. CDR3 coding DNA: TGCGCCAGCAGCCCGGACTCTAACACTGAAGCTTTCTTT. Residues: CASSPDSNTEAFF.

The rearrangement joins TRBV27 to TRBJ2-7; 7 nucleotides match TRBD1. V shed 2 bases and J 3 bases; nucleotides not matched to a gene: 10. This CDR3 contains 16 residues. Germline CDR1 MNHEY, CDR2 SMNVEV (reference sequence). The DNA of the CDR3 is TGTGCCAGCAGTTTACCGGGACAGTCTGAGGTCTACGAGCAGTACTTC. Its protein product is CASSLPGQSEVYEQYF.